Below, 31 T cell receptor beta chains from the same sample are listed, as sequenced in a study of T cell repertoires in cytomegalovirus infection. TCRdb processed the reads anew with MiXCR; each CDR3 protein has one entry. Among around 530,000 distinct CDR3 sequences listed, 16% were seen once. Sequencing used CD8+ T cells from PBMCs. The receptors were gathered from a human donor in good health (CMV status not recorded). Some clones in this sample may be carry-over from other donors' samples.

The table lists this clonotype with many counts. The chain joins TRBV4-1 to TRBJ1-1; possibly TRBD1 for D (5 bases). The CDR3 sequence is 15 residues long. Between the trimmed V and J ends, which lost 2 bases and 2 bases, there was a span of 12 bases. CDR1 is MGHRA, CDR2 YSYEKL, per germline. The CDR3 DNA is TGCGCCAGCAGCCAATCCGGGACGTTTAACACTGAAGCTTTCTTT. Translating gives CASSQSGTFNTEAFF.

V usage is TRBV20-1 and J usage is TRBJ1-5; D may be TRBD1 (5 bases). V shed 5 bases and J shed 2 bases, with 16 bases lying between them. Germline CDR1 DFQATT, CDR2 SNEGSKA (reference sequence). This CDR3 spans 15 amino acids. The CDR3 spells CSAQTGYSGNQPQHF. In nucleotides, the CDR3 is TGCAGTGCTCAAACAGGCTATTCCGGCAATCAGCCCCAGCATTTT.

This clonotype has a handful of counts. This sequence joins TRBV3-1 and TRBJ1-2, with 7 bases fitting TRBD1. Germline V gene data show CDR1 as LGHDT and CDR2 as YNNKEL (reference sequence). V shed 4 bases and J 8 bases; nucleotides not matched to a gene: 13. The CDR3 has 15 residues. The CDR3 protein is CASSLQTATGRGYTF. The CDR3 DNA sequence: TGTGCCAGCAGCCTCCAAACGGCGACAGGGCGCGGCTACACCTTC.

This clonotype was recorded a few times. The J gene is TRBJ1-1, the V gene TRBV6-5; D gene ambiguous. Trimming stripped 2 bases from V and 0 bases from J, with 7 bases between. Germline CDR1 and CDR2: MNHEY and SVGAGI. The CDR3 has 14 amino acids. CDR3 amino acids: CASSYRRLNTEAFF. CDR3 coding DNA: TGTGCCAGCAGTTACCGTCGCTTGAACACTGAAGCTTTCTTT.

The chain uses TRBV7-3 and TRBJ2-7; a weak D match, TRBD1 (6 bases). This CDR3 has 15 residues. CDR1 SGHTA and CDR2 FQGTGA come from the germline V gene. V was clipped by 3 bases and J by 2 bases, with 14 bases between them. CDR3 sequence: CASSFGRGTPYEQYF. CDR3 nucleotides: TGTGCCAGCAGCTTCGGCAGGGGCACCCCCTACGAGCAGTACTTC.

This clonotype appeared many times. V gene TRBV7-3 combines with J gene TRBJ2-3; 8 nucleotides match TRBD2. J gave up 4 bases and V 5 bases, and 5 bases lay outside the gene matches. This CDR3 comprises 14 residues. Germline CDR1 SGHTA, CDR2 FQGTGA. CDR3 loop: CASSRAGEADTQYF. The DNA of the CDR3 is TGTGCCAGCAGCCGAGCGGGAGAGGCAGATACGCAGTATTTT. The full variable domain, its missing parts supplied by reference TRBV7-3 and TRBJ2-3, is GAGVSQTPSNKVTEKGKYVELRCDPISGHTALYWYRQSLGQGPEFLIYFQGTGAADDSGLPNDRFFAVRPEGSVSTLKIQRTERGDSAVYLCASSRAGEADTQYFGPGTRLTVL.

There are many counts of this clonotype. The chain links TRBV4-1 to TRBJ1-5, with a tentative D call TRBD1 (5 bases). With 0 bases removed from V and 4 bases from J, the gap between germline ends came to 13 bases. In germline, CDR1 is MGHRA, CDR2 YSYEKL. The CDR3 runs to 16 residues. CDR3 loop: CASSQDPPWGNQPQHF. The DNA for the CDR3 is TGCGCCAGCAGCCAAGATCCTCCATGGGGGAATCAGCCCCAGCATTTT.

This clonotype turned up a few times. The J gene is TRBJ2-7, the V gene TRBV28, with 8 positions matching TRBD1. The V segment lost 4 bases and the J segment 3 bases; nucleotides outside the gene matches: 8. CDR1 is MDHEN and CDR2 is SYDVKM in the germline V gene. This CDR3 contains 15 residues. The CDR3, as DNA: TGTGCCAGCAGTTACCCGGCAGGGGGCCTCTACGAGCAGTACTTC. This gives the protein CASSYPAGGLYEQYF.

This clonotype was found many times. The chain employs TRBV7-8 and TRBJ2-3; TRBD2 matches at 8 bases. The V and J ends lost 7 bases and 7 bases, in that order; junction bases with no gene match: 13. The CDR3 totals 15 residues. Germline V CDR1 and CDR2: SGHVS, FQNEAQ. CDR3 DNA: TGTGCCAGCATTGTAGGGGCGGGGGGCCGTAATACGCAGTATTTT. The encoded protein is CASIVGAGGRNTQYF.

The rearrangement joins TRBV15 to TRBJ2-1, with D perhaps matching TRBD1 (6 bases). Germline V gives CDR1 LNHNV, CDR2 YYDKDF (reference sequence). The CDR3 extends over 19 amino acids. V was clipped by 3 bases and J by 2 bases, with 23 bases between them. This CDR3 reads CATSSHGSEGRGPYNEQFF. The CDR3 DNA follows: TGTGCCACCAGCAGTCATGGGAGCGAGGGCAGGGGCCCCTACAATGAGCAGTTCTTC.

This clonotype was seen repeatedly, ten times or more. J is TRBJ2-1 and V is TRBV5-6; D not certain. CDR1 SGHDT and CDR2 YYEEEE come from the germline V gene. The CDR3 is 12 residues long. Trimming pared 2 bases from V and 5 bases from J, leaving 5 bases between. CDR3 residues: CASSFRNNEQFF. The CDR3 DNA follows: TGTGCCAGCAGCTTTCGAAACAATGAGCAGTTCTTC.

This clonotype appeared a few times. This chain connects TRBV20-1 to TRBJ1-6; weak D call: TRBD1 (6 bases). Per germline, CDR1 DFQATT and CDR2 SNEGSKA (reference sequence). With 0 bases removed from V and 7 bases from J, the gap between germline ends came to 13 bases. This CDR3 is 15 amino acids long. CDR3 amino acids: CSARDQGFWNSPLHF. CDR3 DNA sequence: TGCAGTGCTAGAGATCAGGGGTTCTGGAATTCACCCCTCCACTTT.

The rearrangement joins TRBV10-2 to TRBJ1-1; TRBD1 aligns across 9 bases. J gave up 1 base and V 8 bases, and 2 bases lay outside the gene matches. The CDR3 runs to 13 residues. Germline-derived CDR1 and CDR2 are WSHSY and SAAADI. The CDR3 is CASEDRGNTEAFF. In DNA, the CDR3 is TGCGCCAGCGAGGACAGGGGGAACACTGAAGCTTTCTTT.

In this sample, this clonotype turned up a few times. V and J are TRBV19 and TRBJ1-2; tentative D call: TRBD1 (5 bases). Germline-derived CDR1 and CDR2 are LNHDA and SQIVND (reference sequence). The CDR3 is made up of 15 amino acids. V gave up 1 base and J gave up 0 bases, with 9 bases separating them. CDR3 nucleotide sequence: TGTGCCAGTAGTATAGTACCAGGGACTAACTATGGCTACACCTTC. It is translated as CASSIVPGTNYGYTF. Supplemented by reference TRBV19 and TRBJ1-2, the full variable domain reads DGGITQSPKYLFRKEGQNVTLSCEQNLNHDAMYWYRQDPGQGLRLIYYSQIVNDFQKGDIAEGYSVSREKKESFPLTVTSAQKNPTAFYLCASSIVPGTNYGYTFGSGTRLTVV.

The rearrangement joins TRBV6-6 to TRBJ2-7, with D maybe TRBD1 (6 bases). The V and J ends lost 2 bases and 2 bases respectively, with 16 bases between them. Germline CDR1 MNHNY, CDR2 SVGAGI (reference sequence). The CDR3 has 16 amino acids. The CDR3 DNA is TGTGCCAGCAGTTACCAAATCCAGGACAGCCCCTACGAGCAGTACTTC. Translating gives CASSYQIQDSPYEQYF.

The chain recombines TRBV14 with TRBJ2-1; D perhaps matches TRBD1 (5 bases). Germline V gene sequence: CDR1 SGHDN, CDR2 FVKESK. Trimming left V 0 bases short and J 6 bases short, with 6 bases between. CDR3 length: 13 residues. The DNA of the CDR3 is TGTGCCAGCAGCCAAGACGACAGCAATGAGCAGTTCTTC. Its protein product is CASSQDDSNEQFF.

V and J are TRBV9 and TRBJ2-6, with a possible D match to TRBD1 (5 bases). The V end lost 4 bases, the J end lost 4 bases, and 9 bases lay between the germline ends. Germline CDR1 reads SGDLS; CDR2 reads YYNGEE. This CDR3 comprises 14 residues. The CDR3 sequence is CASSISGGANVLTF. CDR3 coding DNA: TGTGCCAGCAGCATCTCAGGGGGGGCCAACGTCCTGACTTTC.

This clonotype has only a few counts. V is TRBV6-6 and J is TRBJ2-1; D ambiguous. From germline, CDR1 is MNHNY and CDR2 SVGAGI (reference sequence). The CDR3 runs 13 residues. V dropped 5 bases and J dropped 9 bases, with 14 bases sitting between them. CDR3 nucleotides: TGTGCCAGCAGTCGTCGGCGGCCCCCTGAGCAGTTCTTC. Protein sequence: CASSRRRPPEQFF.

This clonotype has a handful of counts. The V gene is TRBV28, the J gene TRBJ1-2, with 10 bases identical to TRBD1. Trimming at V came to 7 bases and at J to 0 bases, leaving 11 bases not matched to a gene. The CDR3 sequence is 17 residues long. Germline CDR1 MDHEN, CDR2 SYDVKM. The CDR3 bases are TGTGCCAGCATACCCTGGGGACAGGGGACCTCTAACTATGGCTACACCTTC. Its translation is CASIPWGQGTSNYGYTF.

A few counts support this clonotype. The genes are TRBV6-5 and TRBJ2-1; D call uncertain. Trimming left V 5 bases short and J 2 bases short, with 10 bases between. The CDR3 length is 14 residues. CDR1 is MNHEY and CDR2 is SVGAGI in the germline V gene. In DNA, the CDR3 is TGTGCCAGCAGTACTGGTCGACCCTACAATGAGCAGTTCTTC. Translating it yields CASSTGRPYNEQFF.

The V and J genes are TRBV4-1 and TRBJ2-3; the match to TRBD2 covers 9 bases. Trimming at V came to 0 bases and at J to 0 bases, leaving 4 bases not matched to a gene. The CDR3 extends over 17 amino acids. Looked up from germline, CDR1 is MGHRA and CDR2 is YSYEKL. CDR3 sequence reads: CASSQEYAGGSTDTQYF. The CDR3 coding sequence is TGCGCCAGCAGCCAAGAGTATGCGGGAGGGAGCACAGATACGCAGTATTTT.

In its sample, this clonotype was seen many times. The chain uses TRBV7-9 and TRBJ2-7; 8 bases fit TRBD2. V was pared by 5 bases and J by 3 bases, with 12 bases of the junction left unmatched. Per the germline V gene, CDR1 is SEHNR and CDR2 is FQNEAQ (reference sequence). This CDR3 contains 16 residues. This chain's CDR3 is CASSPKGLAGFYEQYF. CDR3 in DNA: TGTGCCAGCAGCCCTAAAGGCCTAGCGGGTTTCTACGAGCAGTACTTC.

Ten or more counts support this clonotype. The gene calls are TRBV7-4 and TRBJ2-3; perhaps TRBD2 as D (5 bases). Trimming cost V 2 bases and J 9 bases, with 9 bases left between them. In germline, CDR1 is SGHVT, CDR2 SQSDAQ. This CDR3 spans 12 amino acids. This chain's CDR3 is CASSLSLATQYF. CDR3 sequence (DNA): TGTGCCAGCAGCTTATCTCTAGCAACGCAGTATTTT.

V is TRBV28 and J is TRBJ1-2; D may be TRBD1 (5 bases). Germline-derived CDR1 and CDR2 are MDHEN and SYDVKM. Trimming took 4 bases from V and 2 from J, leaving 11 bases between them. This CDR3 is built from 14 residues. CDR3 region: CASSSFRENYGYTF. In DNA, the CDR3 is TGTGCCAGCAGTTCATTCAGGGAGAACTATGGCTACACCTTC.

The chain is built from TRBV28 and TRBJ2-1, with 7 bases matching TRBD1. The CDR3 loop spans 16 amino acids. Trimming cost V 4 bases and J 5 bases; bases outside gene matches: 11. Germline loops: CDR1 MDHEN, CDR2 SYDVKM. CDR3 coding DNA: TGTGCCAGCAGTTCTCCCGGGACAGAGAACCACAATGAGCAGTTCTTC. Amino acid sequence: CASSSPGTENHNEQFF. Full variable domain (remainder filled in from reference TRBV28 and TRBJ2-1): DVKVTQSSRYLVKRTGEKVFLECVQDMDHENMFWYRQDPGLGLRLIYFSYDVKMKEKGDIPEGYSVSREKKERFSLILESASTNQTSMYLCASSSPGTENHNEQFFGPGTRLTVL.

In its sample, this clonotype was seen many times. V gene TRBV4-2 combines with J gene TRBJ1-4; TRBD1 matches at 9 bases. V was pared by 2 bases and J by 8 bases, with 3 bases of the junction left unmatched. The germline CDR1 and CDR2 sequences are LGHNA and YNFKEQ. The CDR3 totals 14 residues. CDR3 region: CASSQSGTGEKLFF. The DNA of the CDR3 is TGTGCCAGCAGCCAATCCGGGACAGGGGAAAAACTGTTTTTT.

This clonotype occurred a few times. The rearrangement uses TRBV2 and TRBJ2-4; maybe TRBD1 (6 bases). The germline V and J ends were trimmed by 8 bases and 0 bases, with 11 bases remaining between them. This CDR3 is built from 14 residues. The germline V gene encodes CDR1 SNHLY and CDR2 FYNNEI. CDR3 sequence (DNA): TGTGCCAGCGCAGGGGACCTAGCCAAAAACATTCAGTACTTC. Its translation: CASAGDLAKNIQYF.

The rearrangement joins TRBV20-1 to TRBJ2-1, with TRBD2 identical over 12 bases. The CDR3 totals 18 residues. With V trimmed by 0 bases and J by 4 bases, 10 bases remained unmatched. Per germline, CDR1 DFQATT and CDR2 SNEGSKA (reference sequence). The chain's CDR3 is CSARDMLAGGPGYNEQFF. CDR3 nucleotide sequence: TGCAGTGCTAGAGATATGCTAGCGGGAGGGCCGGGGTACAATGAGCAGTTCTTC.

This clonotype came up many times. The chain couples TRBV28 to TRBJ2-3; TRBD1 aligns across 9 bases. The CDR3 has 14 amino acids. The germline gives CDR1 MDHEN, CDR2 SYDVKM. Trimming removed 6 bases from V and 4 bases from J; junction bases left unmatched: 5. The CDR3 region is CASSGTGSPDTQYF. CDR3 bases: TGTGCCAGCAGCGGGACAGGGTCCCCAGATACGCAGTATTTT.

This clonotype was seen a handful of times. The V call is TRBV24-1, the J call TRBJ2-2; TRBD1 aligns across 8 bases. The CDR3 totals 21 residues. Germline V gives CDR1 KGHDR, CDR2 SFDVKD. The J segment lost 0 bases and the V segment lost 1 base, leaving 15 bases of the junction unmatched. The CDR3: CATSDLQGSDHRGTNTGELFF. The DNA for the CDR3 is TGTGCCACCAGTGATTTACAGGGGTCAGATCACAGGGGGACGAACACCGGGGAGCTGTTTTTT.

In regard to this clonotype: Sequence at one end of the junction differs from germline and may be a read error. The CDR3 sequence: CASSSIIHYCYTF. CDR3 nucleotide sequence: TGTGCCAGCAGCTCTATTATCCACTATTGCTACACCTTC. The chain has TRBV5-6 and TRBJ1-2; D is unresolved. Germline V CDR1 and CDR2: SGHDT, YYEEEE. The CDR3 loop spans 13 amino acids.